The clone carrying this TCR beta chain was seen a few times. Its antigen is unidentified. Other DNA sequences in the same sample also yield this CDR3. Of the isolated RNA, all was reverse transcribed, and so the sequenced material was expressed TCRB transcripts. Libraries were prepared by immunoSEQ multiplex PCR; TCRdb keeps only in-frame clonotypes and omits some of them. The profile shows hundreds of thousands of clones, 13% of them singletons. The data originate from a study of beta chain features in type 1 diabetes. Whole-study results and caveats: For Type 1 diabetes patients, all four CD4+ subsets carried TCRB CDR3s that were moderately but significantly shorter.

The germline V gene has CDR1 SEHNR and CDR2 FQNEAQ (reference sequence). V was clipped by 5 bases and J by 2 bases, with 6 bases between them. The CDR3 is 12 residues long. The receptor was derived from a man younger than 35 with type 1 diabetes. The sequenced sample was naive CD4+ T cells from blood. The chain couples TRBV7-9 to TRBJ1-1; D call uncertain. CDR3 sequence: CASSPLNTEAFF. CDR3 DNA: TGTGCCAGCAGCCCACTTAACACTGAAGCTTTCTTT.